Listed here are 25 T cell receptor beta chains from one sample, sequenced in a study of cytomegalovirus exposure and HLA in healthy donors. Use of 60 Vbeta and 13 Jbeta primers characterized the PCR. The method was immunoSEQ multiplex PCR; TCRdb's version includes in-frame clones alone and lacks a portion of them. The sample includes roughly 120,000 clones, roughly 80% of them seen just once. The specimen sequenced was PBMCs. Every receptor here comes from a male donor in good health and CMV-seronegative.

V is TRBV13 and J is TRBJ1-2, with TRBD1 matching 7 bases. This CDR3 contains 19 residues. Germline-derived CDR1 and CDR2 are PRHDT and FYEKMQ (reference sequence). J lost 4 bases, V lost 4 bases, and 21 bases had no gene match. CDR3 in DNA: TGTGCCAGCAGCTCGACGCACAGGGGCGCAGCCACCTTCGGCTATGGCTACACCTTC. It encodes CASSSTHRGAATFGYGYTF.

V and J are TRBV5-1 and TRBJ2-5; 9 bases agree with TRBD1. Germline values: CDR1 SGHRS, CDR2 YFSETQ. V shed 3 bases, J shed 5 bases, and the junction held 11 bases outside the gene matches. This CDR3 is built from 16 residues. The CDR3 is CASSSPHRGQGETQYF. CDR3 DNA: TGCGCCAGCAGCTCTCCCCACAGGGGGCAGGGGGAGACCCAGTACTTC.

This clone was seen more than once but under ten times. The rearrangement uses TRBV9 and TRBJ2-2, with 10 nucleotides matching TRBD2. Germline values: CDR1 SGDLS, CDR2 YYNGEE. This CDR3 contains 16 residues. With V trimmed by 4 bases and J by 0 bases, 3 bases remained unmatched. The chain's CDR3 is CASSIGLAANTGELFF. For the CDR3, the DNA is TGTGCCAGCAGCATTGGACTAGCGGCGAACACCGGGGAGCTGTTTTTT.

This chain links TRBV2 with TRBJ1-4; 10 bases line up with TRBD1. CDR3 length equals 15 residues. Losses at the gene ends were 4 bases for V and 6 bases for J; bases not matched to a gene: 5. Germline CDR1 reads SNHLY; CDR2 reads FYNNEI. The CDR3 loop is CASSGSTGGDEKLFF. Here the CDR3 DNA reads TGTGCCAGCAGTGGATCGACAGGGGGCGATGAAAAACTGTTTTTT.

This chain links TRBV7-2 with TRBJ2-7; TRBD2 matches 10 bases. V lost 1 base and J lost 4; bases outside the gene matches: 7. This CDR3 region has 16 residues. The germline V gene has CDR1 SGHTA and CDR2 FQGNSA. The DNA for the CDR3 is TGTGCCAGCAGCTTAGAGAGCGGGGGGGCGGGATACGAGCAGTACTTC. Translating gives CASSLESGGAGYEQYF.

V is TRBV7-2 and J is TRBJ2-7, with D possibly matching TRBD1 (5 bases). The CDR3 consists of 15 residues. V lost 5 bases, J lost 0 bases, and 14 bases lay in between. Germline assignment: CDR1 SGHTA and CDR2 FQGNSA. In DNA, the CDR3 is TGTGCCAGCAGCCCGGACAATAGGAACTCCTACGAGCAGTACTTC. Translated: CASSPDNRNSYEQYF.

The chain joins TRBV7-9 to TRBJ2-4, with TRBD1 matching over 9 bases. Losses at the gene ends were 6 bases for V and 0 bases for J; bases not matched to a gene: 9. The CDR3 covers 17 residues. Germline CDR1 is SEHNR and CDR2 is FQNEAQ (reference sequence). CDR3 loop: CASRAWDRDIAKNIQYF. The CDR3 DNA reads as TGTGCCAGCAGAGCCTGGGACAGGGACATAGCCAAAAACATTCAGTACTTC.

The rearrangement uses TRBV2 and TRBJ2-1; 11 bases line up with TRBD2. The CDR3 consists of 17 residues. Germline V gene lookup returns CDR1 SNHLY and CDR2 FYNNEI. Trimming at V came to 11 bases and at J to 7 bases, leaving 19 bases not matched to a gene. CDR3 in DNA: TGTGCCGGGGCCGTCCTAGCGGGAGGCGTTCGCCTTAATGAGCAGTTCTTC. This codes for CAGAVLAGGVRLNEQFF.

The chain uses TRBV30 and TRBJ2-3, with D perhaps TRBD2 (7 bases). This CDR3 comprises 14 residues. Germline CDR1 is GTSNPN and CDR2 is SVGIG (reference sequence). Trimming removed 4 bases from V and 3 bases from J, with 14 bases in between. The chain's CDR3 is CAWNRGAGTDTQYF. The CDR3 coding sequence is TGTGCCTGGAACCGGGGGGCGGGTACAGATACGCAGTATTTT.

This clone occurred once. The rearrangement uses TRBV25-1 and TRBJ2-2; tentatively, D is TRBD1 (6 bases). This CDR3 has 14 amino acids. V shed 6 bases and J shed 1 base, with 9 bases lying between them. In germline, CDR1 is MGHDK, CDR2 SYGVNS. In DNA, the CDR3 is TGTGCCAGCAGCCAACAGGGGAACACCGGGGAGCTGTTTTTT. Protein product: CASSQQGNTGELFF.

With regard to this clone: One junction end does not reproduce the germline sequence, and a read error may be involved. The chain employs TRBV5-1 and TRBJ2-6; possibly TRBD1 for D (6 bases). Germline-derived CDR1 and CDR2 are SGHRS and YFSETQ. This CDR3 has 16 residues. CDR3 in amino acids: CASSLGAGDGANGLTF. Here the CDR3 DNA reads TGCGCCAGCAGCTTGGGCGCAGGGGACGGGGCCAACGGCCTGACTTTC.

This clone has only a few counts. The chain carries TRBV4-1 and TRBJ1-1; D not certain. The CDR3 is 14 residues long. The germline gives CDR1 MGHRA, CDR2 YSYEKL. V lost 3 bases and J lost 5, with 13 bases in between. The CDR3 coding sequence is TGCGCCAGCAGCCATGGGGAAGCGGGGACTGAAGCTTTCTTT. This translates into CASSHGEAGTEAFF.

V is TRBV10-2 and J is TRBJ1-1, with D hard to call. Germline CDR1 and CDR2: WSHSY and SAAADI. The CDR3 runs to 13 residues. Trimming removed 2 bases at V and 1 base at J, with 5 bases between. As DNA, the CDR3 is TGCGCCAGCAGTGAGACAGAGAACACTGAAGCTTTCTTT. This gives the protein CASSETENTEAFF.

This clone was seen only a few times. The chain has TRBV2 and TRBJ1-2; no clear D gene. Trimming removed 4 bases at V and 0 bases at J, with 15 bases between. From germline, CDR1 is SNHLY and CDR2 FYNNEI. The CDR3 covers 16 residues. CDR3 nucleotide sequence: TGTGCCAGCAGTGGGTTCCAAGCGGAAACTAACTATGGCTACACCTTC. Encoded protein: CASSGFQAETNYGYTF.

This chain uses TRBV5-1 with TRBJ2-3, with D maybe TRBD2 (6 bases). Looked up from germline, CDR1 is SGHRS and CDR2 is YFSETQ. The V end lost 0 bases, the J end lost 5 bases, and 16 bases lay between the germline ends. The CDR3 has 16 residues. CDR3 protein: CASSLARGRGGDTQYF. The CDR3 DNA is TGCGCCAGCAGCTTGGCCAGAGGGCGGGGAGGAGATACGCAGTATTTT.

The chain couples TRBV4-3 to TRBJ2-6; 8 bases map to TRBD1. Trimming at V came to 4 bases and at J to 0 bases, leaving 2 bases not matched to a gene. The CDR3 length is 16 residues. Germline lookup yields CDR1 LGHNA and CDR2 YSLEER. The CDR3 spells CASSPTGGSGANVLTF. The CDR3 bases are TGCGCCAGCAGCCCTACAGGGGGCTCTGGGGCCAACGTCCTGACTTTC.

This clone was seen once. The V gene is TRBV6-5, the J gene TRBJ2-5; possibly TRBD2 for D (7 bases). From germline, CDR1 is MNHEY and CDR2 SVGAGI. Trimming took 7 bases from V and 4 from J, leaving 16 bases between them. CDR3 size: 14 residues. This chain's CDR3 is CASKWGGAGETQYF. The CDR3 region has the DNA TGTGCCAGCAAATGGGGGGGGGCAGGAGAGACCCAGTACTTC.

This clone was counted between two and nine times. J is TRBJ2-7 and V is TRBV12-2; the tabulated D call, TRBD1, remains unverified against the DNA. TRBV12-2 is given as a pseudogene. This CDR3 spans 17 amino acids. In DNA form, the CDR3 reads TGTGCAAGTCGCTTCCTTTACCGGGACAGGGGCTCCTACGAGCAGTACTTC. It specifies CASRFLYRDRGSYEQYF.

This clone was counted at least ten times. This chain links TRBV6-1 with TRBJ1-1; possibly TRBD1 for D (5 bases). CDR3 size: 12 residues. Germline assignment: CDR1 MNHNS and CDR2 SASEGT. The germline V and J ends were trimmed by 10 bases and 6 bases, with 15 bases remaining between them. CDR3 sequence: CAIRRGAAEAFF. In nucleotides, the CDR3 is TGTGCCATTCGTAGGGGCGCCGCTGAAGCTTTCTTT.

The CDR3 is CAWSPGHSNTGELFF. CDR3 bases: TGTGCCTGGAGCCCGGGACATTCAAACACCGGGGAGCTGTTTTTT. The chain has TRBV30 and TRBJ2-2, with D perhaps matching TRBD1 (6 bases). Trimming left V 3 bases short and J 2 bases short, with 13 bases between. This CDR3 spans 15 amino acids. Per the germline V gene, CDR1 is GTSNPN and CDR2 is SVGIG (reference sequence).

This chain uses TRBV7-8 with TRBJ2-7, with 10 bases identical to TRBD1. V lost 0 bases to trimming and J lost 0 bases; unmatched junction nucleotides: 5. Looked up from germline, CDR1 is SGHVS and CDR2 is FQNEAQ. The CDR3 has 17 amino acids. As DNA, the CDR3 is TGTGCCAGCAGCTTAGCGGGGGGACAGGGGAGCTCCTACGAGCAGTACTTC. Its protein is CASSLAGGQGSSYEQYF.

This chain joins TRBV5-6 and TRBJ1-4; D is undetermined. The CDR3 has 14 amino acids. Germline V lookup: CDR1 SGHDT, CDR2 YYEEEE. Between the trimmed V and J ends, which lost 4 bases and 3 bases, there was a span of 10 bases. CDR3 amino acids: CASSPGIANEKLFF. CDR3 DNA sequence: TGTGCCAGCAGCCCCGGGATTGCTAATGAAAAACTGTTTTTT.

V and J are TRBV6-1 and TRBJ1-1, with TRBD1 as a possible D gene (5 bases). This CDR3 is 16 amino acids long. Germline lookup yields CDR1 MNHNS and CDR2 SASEGT. Trimming pared 0 bases from V and 5 bases from J, leaving 16 bases between. This CDR3 is CASSEAGGMIGTEAFF. The DNA for the CDR3 is TGTGCCAGCAGTGAAGCCGGGGGGATGATTGGAACTGAAGCTTTCTTT.

This clone was observed a handful of times. This sequence joins TRBV19 and TRBJ2-1, with 12 bases fitting TRBD2. This CDR3 region has 21 residues. Germline CDR1 reads LNHDA; CDR2 reads SQIVND (reference sequence). After removal of 1 base from V and 2 bases from J, the junction contained 15 bases not matched to a gene. The DNA for the CDR3 is TGTGCCAGTAGTATAGTCCTCCCTAGCGGGAGGGCCCTGCCTCCCTACAATGAGCAGTTCTTC. It encodes CASSIVLPSGRALPPYNEQFF. Full variable domain (rest looked up from reference TRBV19 and TRBJ2-1): DGGITQSPKYLFRKEGQNVTLSCEQNLNHDAMYWYRQDPGQGLRLIYYSQIVNDFQKGDIAEGYSVSREKKESFPLTVTSAQKNPTAFYLCASSIVLPSGRALPPYNEQFFGPGTRLTVL.

There are a few counts of this clone. V usage is TRBV5-1 and J usage is TRBJ1-2; no firm D call. The germline V gene encodes CDR1 SGHRS and CDR2 YFSETQ. This CDR3 is built from 13 residues. V lost 5 bases and J 7 bases, leaving 15 bases between the germline ends. CDR3 nucleotides: TGCGCCAGCAGGTCCGGACTCGGAAGTGGCTACACCTTC. It specifies CASRSGLGSGYTF. Complete variable domain (other parts from reference TRBV5-1 and TRBJ1-2): KAGVTQTPRYLIKTRGQQVTLSCSPISGHRSVSWYQQTPGQGLQFLFEYFSETQRNKGNFPGRFSGRQFSNSRSEMNVSTLELGDSALYLCASRSGLGSGYTFGSGTRLTVV.